These 17 T cell receptor beta chains were all obtained from the same sample, sequenced in a study of cytomegalovirus exposure and HLA in healthy donors (dated by TCRdb to the late 2010s). To prepare the library, the immunoSEQ multiplex PCR assay was applied. A mixture of 60 forward primers for TCR Vbeta segments and 13 reverse primers for TCR Jbeta segments was used in the multiplex PCR. TCRdb stores this immuneACCESS table with in-frame sequences only. Part of the clones is absent; in the studies checked, under half of the shortfall reflects unresolved V genes, and no reason is known for the rest. The sample table records about 160,000 clones. The ten largest clones add up to 1% to 1.5% of the sample. Source material: PBMCs. Receptor source: a woman in her sixties in good health and CMV-seronegative.

This chain connects TRBV5-1 to TRBJ1-6; 9 bases align to TRBD1. Per germline, CDR1 SGHRS and CDR2 YFSETQ. The V and J ends lost 4 bases and 9 bases, in that order; junction bases with no gene match: 5. This CDR3 has 14 residues. The CDR3 loop reads CASSVRQGVSPLHF. CDR3 bases: TGCGCCAGCAGCGTCAGACAGGGGGTTTCACCCCTCCACTTT.

This chain uses TRBV9 with TRBJ1-3; D gene unclear. In germline, CDR1 is SGDLS, CDR2 YYNGEE. CDR3 length: 14 amino acids. Trimming stripped 0 bases from V and 2 bases from J, with 6 bases between. The CDR3 DNA reads as TGTGCCAGCAGCGTAGACGGGGCTGGAAACACCATATATTTT. Translated: CASSVDGAGNTIYF.

V and J are TRBV5-4 and TRBJ1-1; 8 nucleotides match TRBD1. CDR1 SGHNT and CDR2 YYREEE come from the germline V gene (reference sequence). The CDR3 is 14 amino acids. V shed 2 bases and J 4 bases; nucleotides not matched to a gene: 4. CDR3 loop: CASSFNRGSTEAFF. CDR3 sequence (DNA): TGTGCCAGCAGCTTCAACAGGGGGTCCACTGAAGCTTTCTTT.

V and J are TRBV10-2 and TRBJ1-2, with TRBD1 identical over 7 bases. V was clipped by 7 bases and J by 0 bases; unmatched bases: 8. The CDR3 contains 15 residues. Germline lookup yields CDR1 WSHSY and CDR2 SAAADI. The CDR3 nucleotides are TGCGCCAGCAATCCACAGGGGTGGTCTAACTATGGCTACACCTTC. Residues: CASNPQGWSNYGYTF.

The genes are TRBV5-1 and TRBJ1-2; TRBD1 matches at 11 bases. Losses at the gene ends were 0 bases for V and 8 bases for J; bases not matched to a gene: 6. CDR3 length: 15 residues. Per germline, CDR1 SGHRS and CDR2 YFSETQ. The CDR3 DNA sequence: TGCGCCAGCAGCTTGGAAGGACAGGGGGCGGGGGGCTACACCTTC. The encoded protein is CASSLEGQGAGGYTF.

The chain has TRBV5-5 and TRBJ1-6; possible D gene TRBD1, 5 bases. V was clipped by 4 bases and J by 1 base, with 12 bases between them. Germline CDR1 and CDR2: SGHKS and YYEKEE (reference sequence). The CDR3 totals 16 residues. The CDR3 DNA is TGTGCCAGCAGCCCTAGACAGCTATCCTATAATTCACCCCTCCACTTT. It encodes CASSPRQLSYNSPLHF.

The J gene is TRBJ1-1, the V gene TRBV5-1; D is perhaps TRBD1 (6 bases). The CDR3 totals 17 residues. V was cut by 4 bases and J by 1 base, with 20 bases left in between. CDR1 and CDR2 (germline): SGHRS, YFSETQ. In DNA, the CDR3 is TGCGCCAGCAGCACTTACGGGGGGGGGCGAAGGAACACTGAAGCTTTCTTT. Translating gives CASSTYGGGRRNTEAFF.

J is TRBJ1-6 and V is TRBV7-8; D might be TRBD1 (5 bases). Germline CDR1 SGHVS, CDR2 FQNEAQ. The V end was cut by 5 bases, the J end by 10 bases, with 9 bases between. This CDR3 is 12 amino acids long. The CDR3 here is CASSLGESPLHF. The DNA of the CDR3 is TGTGCCAGCAGCCTAGGGGAGTCACCCCTCCACTTT.

The chain couples TRBV10-3 to TRBJ1-5; 7 bases line up with TRBD1. This CDR3 has 14 amino acids. CDR1 and CDR2 (germline): ENHRY, SYGVKD. The ends lost 10 bases at V and 4 bases at J; junction bases unmatched: 10. CDR3 sequence: CATAPTGDNQPQHF. The CDR3 DNA sequence: TGTGCCACCGCACCTACAGGGGATAATCAGCCCCAGCATTTT.

This chain uses TRBV5-4 with TRBJ1-2; D gene unclear. The V end was cut by 0 bases, the J end by 4 bases, with 10 bases between. The CDR3 loop spans 14 amino acids. In germline, CDR1 is SGHNT, CDR2 YYREEE (reference sequence). CDR3 sequence: CASSLEGSLYGYTF. DNA of the CDR3: TGTGCCAGCAGCTTGGAAGGGAGCCTCTATGGCTACACCTTC.

The chain employs TRBV15 and TRBJ1-5; D gene uncertain. This CDR3 is built from 16 residues. Per germline, CDR1 LNHNV and CDR2 YYDKDF (reference sequence). Trimming pared 3 bases from V and 3 bases from J, leaving 15 bases between. The DNA of the CDR3 is TGTGCCACCAGCAGGGCAGACAAGCCTAACAATCAGCCCCAGCATTTT. Its protein product is CATSRADKPNNQPQHF.

The chain is built from TRBV7-3 and TRBJ2-1; tentative D call: TRBD2 (6 bases). CDR1 is SGHTA, CDR2 FQGTGA, per germline. The CDR3 length is 16 residues. V lost 2 bases and J lost 4, with 15 bases in between. CDR3 sequence reads: CASSLRRDSSYNEQFF. The CDR3 DNA reads as TGTGCCAGCAGCTTACGGCGGGACTCATCGTACAATGAGCAGTTCTTC.

J is TRBJ2-7 and V is TRBV30; no definite D call. The CDR3 covers 14 residues. Germline assignment: CDR1 GTSNPN and CDR2 SVGIG (reference sequence). The ends were cut back, 0 bases at V and 2 bases at J, with 11 bases in the middle. Written as DNA, the CDR3 is TGTGCCTGGAGTGTGGGCTATGTCCCCTACGAGCAGTACTTC. Translated, it gives CAWSVGYVPYEQYF.

The rearrangement uses TRBV5-1 and TRBJ2-2, with 8 bases lining up with TRBD2. Germline V gene data show CDR1 as SGHRS and CDR2 as YFSETQ. Germline trimming cut 0 bases from V and 3 bases from J; bases unmatched to any gene: 4. This CDR3 has 16 residues. In nucleotides, the CDR3 is TGCGCCAGCAGCTTGGCCGGGAGGGCGGACACCGGGGAGCTGTTTTTT. Translated, it gives CASSLAGRADTGELFF.

This rearrangement joins TRBV18 to TRBJ2-1, with D possibly being TRBD2 (6 bases). The CDR3 runs 15 residues. V lost 1 base to trimming and J lost 6 bases, with 13 bases between them. The germline gives CDR1 KGHSH, CDR2 LQKENI. The CDR3 here is CASSPRRARSNEQFF. The CDR3 region has the DNA TGTGCCAGCTCACCACGGAGGGCCAGGAGCAATGAGCAGTTCTTC.

The rearrangement joins TRBV7-9 to TRBJ2-5, with 9 bases that match TRBD2. Looked up from germline, CDR1 is SEHNR and CDR2 is FQNEAQ (reference sequence). The junction had 3 bases not matched to a gene; V was cut back by 1 base and J by 6 bases. The CDR3 covers 14 residues. CDR3: CASSLGGRAQTQYF. The CDR3, as DNA: TGTGCCAGCAGCTTAGGCGGGAGGGCCCAGACCCAGTACTTC.

The rearrangement uses TRBV9 and TRBJ2-1; D is unclear. The CDR3 consists of 15 residues. Trimming took off 4 bases at V and 2 bases at J, with 13 bases between the two ends. CDR1 SGDLS and CDR2 YYNGEE come from the germline V gene. CDR3 sequence (DNA): TGTGCCAGCAGCCCGACGACACTTACCTACAATGAGCAGTTCTTC. This sequence encodes CASSPTTLTYNEQFF.